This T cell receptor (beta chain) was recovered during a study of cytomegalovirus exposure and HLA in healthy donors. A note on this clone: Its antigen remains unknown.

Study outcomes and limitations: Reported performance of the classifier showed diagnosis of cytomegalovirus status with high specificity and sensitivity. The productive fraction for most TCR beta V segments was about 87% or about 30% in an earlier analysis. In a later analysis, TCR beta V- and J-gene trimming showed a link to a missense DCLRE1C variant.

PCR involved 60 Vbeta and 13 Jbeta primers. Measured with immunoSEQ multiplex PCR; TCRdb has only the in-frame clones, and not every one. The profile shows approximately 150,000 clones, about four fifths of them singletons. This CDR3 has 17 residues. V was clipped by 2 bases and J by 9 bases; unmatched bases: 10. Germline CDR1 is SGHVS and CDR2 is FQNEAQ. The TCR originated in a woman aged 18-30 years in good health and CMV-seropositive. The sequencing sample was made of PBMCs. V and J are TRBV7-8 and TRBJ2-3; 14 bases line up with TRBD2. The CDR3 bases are TGTGCCAGCAGCTTATCGGTGTTAGGGACTAGCGGGGGCACGCAGTATTTT. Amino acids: CASSLSVLGTSGGTQYF.